This T cell receptor (beta chain) originates from a study of early T cells in non-severe SARS-CoV-2 infection. Overall study context: Chains stayed unpaired after sequencing of bulk RNA from unsorted whole blood.

The CDR3 runs 15 residues. Germline CDR1 SGHRS, CDR2 YFSETQ. V was clipped by 4 bases and J by 4 bases, with 18 bases between them. Individually, cDNA molecules had unique molecular identifiers attached to them. TCRdb itself ran the 5' RACE reads through MiXCR, one entry per CDR3 protein. The sample carries under 85,000 distinct CDR3 sequences, more than 10% recorded once. This clonotype has a count of ten or more. Sequencing input: whole blood. The chain employs TRBV5-1 and TRBJ2-7, with D possibly being TRBD2 (6 bases). The sequence was obtained from an adult who was a healthcare worker with PCR-confirmed SARS-CoV-2 infection or an uninfected control (not recorded which). In DNA form, the CDR3 reads TGCGCCAGCAGCCCCTCCGGGACTCAGACTTACGAGCAGTACTTC. Protein: CASSPSGTQTYEQYF. Full variable domain (outside the CDR3, taken from reference TRBV5-1 and TRBJ2-7): KAGVTQTPRYLIKTRGQQVTLSCSPISGHRSVSWYQQTPGQGLQFLFEYFSETQRNKGNFPGRFSGRQFSNSRSEMNVSTLELGDSALYLCASSPSGTQTYEQYFGPGTRLTVT.